Below, 29 T cell receptor beta chains from the same sample are listed, as sequenced in a study of cytomegalovirus exposure and HLA in healthy donors. Data came from immunoSEQ multiplex PCR; TCRdb stores just in-frame clones and leaves some out. The table lists a few hundred thousand clones, roughly 87% of them singletons. Input material: PBMCs. All receptors come from a woman aged 30 to 39 in good health and CMV-seronegative.

The chain combines TRBV28 with TRBJ1-5; 7 bases fit TRBD1. CDR3 length: 13 residues. Per the germline V gene, CDR1 is MDHEN and CDR2 is SYDVKM. Trimming at V came to 7 bases and at J to 7 bases, leaving 7 bases not matched to a gene. This CDR3 is CASTIGGGQPQHF. The CDR3 DNA is TGTGCCAGCACCATCGGAGGGGGCCAGCCCCAGCATTTT.

V and J are TRBV12-2 and TRBJ2-6; TRBD2 reflects the table's D call only, with no check against the DNA. TRBV12-2 counts as a pseudogene. This CDR3 region has 16 residues. CDR3 nucleotide sequence: TGTGCAAGTCGCTCTCTTACGGTGGCTGGGGCCAACGTCCTGACTTTC. Translated: CASRSLTVAGANVLTF.

The chain joins TRBV5-1 to TRBJ2-5, with D perhaps TRBD2 (7 bases). This CDR3 is 17 amino acids long. Deletions cut 1 base from V and 1 base from J, with 17 bases between. Germline values: CDR1 SGHRS, CDR2 YFSETQ. The CDR3, as DNA: TGCGCCAGCAGCTTGTTGGGAGGGGGTACGATCCAAGAGACCCAGTACTTC. It translates to CASSLLGGGTIQETQYF.

The chain links TRBV27 to TRBJ2-2; 8 nucleotides align to TRBD2. The germline CDR1 and CDR2 sequences are MNHEY and SMNVEV (reference sequence). This CDR3 is built from 16 residues. V was pared by 3 bases and J by 2 bases, with 5 bases of the junction left unmatched. The DNA of the CDR3 is TGTGCCAGCAGTTTCTACCTAGCGGGTAACACCGGGGAGCTGTTTTTT. Translated, it gives CASSFYLAGNTGELFF.

CDR3 DNA sequence: TGCGCCAGCAGCCCGGGACTAGCGGGAGTCGACGAGCAGTACTTC. It specifies CASSPGLAGVDEQYF. V gene TRBV5-1 combines with J gene TRBJ2-7; 14 bases are shared with TRBD2. Unmatched junction bases numbered 5, after V lost 4 bases and J lost 5 bases. This CDR3 is built from 15 residues. Germline V gene data show CDR1 as SGHRS and CDR2 as YFSETQ. Full variable domain (outside the CDR3, taken from reference TRBV5-1 and TRBJ2-7): KAGVTQTPRYLIKTRGQQVTLSCSPISGHRSVSWYQQTPGQGLQFLFEYFSETQRNKGNFPGRFSGRQFSNSRSEMNVSTLELGDSALYLCASSPGLAGVDEQYFGPGTRLTVT.

Written as DNA, the CDR3 is TGTGCCAGCAGAATAACCGGGACCGGAGTAACGCCCCAGCATTTT. Translation: CASRITGTGVTPQHF. The chain joins TRBV27 to TRBJ1-5; TRBD1 might be the D (5 bases). The V gene lost 6 bases and the J gene lost 9 bases, with 21 bases spanning the gap. The CDR3 length is 15 residues. Germline lookup yields CDR1 MNHEY and CDR2 SMNVEV (reference sequence).

The J gene is TRBJ2-5, the V gene TRBV7-3, with D possibly called TRBD1 or TRBD2 (5 bases each). The length of the CDR3 is 14 residues. Per germline, CDR1 SGHTA and CDR2 FQGTGA. Trimming removed 5 bases at V and 4 bases at J, with 14 bases between. The DNA for the CDR3 is TGTGCCAGCAGCGCGACCGGGACGGGAGAGACCCAGTACTTC. Translating gives CASSATGTGETQYF.

The chain joins TRBV19 to TRBJ2-3; 7 nucleotides match TRBD1. Germline V gene data show CDR1 as LNHDA and CDR2 as SQIVND (reference sequence). This CDR3 has 14 residues. V shed 4 bases, J shed 2 bases, and the junction held 3 bases outside the gene matches. The CDR3 region has the DNA TGTGCCAGTAGTAGTACAGGGGCCACAGATACGCAGTATTTT. This gives the protein CASSSTGATDTQYF. Drawing the rest from reference TRBV19 and TRBJ2-3, the complete variable domain is DGGITQSPKYLFRKEGQNVTLSCEQNLNHDAMYWYRQDPGQGLRLIYYSQIVNDFQKGDIAEGYSVSREKKESFPLTVTSAQKNPTAFYLCASSSTGATDTQYFGPGTRLTVL.

This chain uses TRBV4-1 with TRBJ2-5; D is undetermined. The germline V and J ends were trimmed by 3 bases and 3 bases, with 14 bases remaining between them. Germline lookup yields CDR1 MGHRA and CDR2 YSYEKL. The CDR3 is made up of 15 amino acids. CDR3 sequence reads: CASSHPPWGEETQYF. As DNA, the CDR3 is TGCGCCAGCAGCCACCCTCCCTGGGGTGAAGAGACCCAGTACTTC.

The genes are TRBV11-3 and TRBJ2-7; 9 bases are a match to TRBD2. This CDR3 has 15 residues. V was pared by 2 bases and J by 4 bases, with 6 bases of the junction left unmatched. Germline CDR1 and CDR2: SGHNT and YENEEA. The CDR3 coding sequence is TGTGCCAGCAGCTTAAGAAAGCGGGAGGTTTACGAGCAGTACTTC. It codes for CASSLRKREVYEQYF.

This clone was observed once. The chain employs TRBV30 and TRBJ1-2; D perhaps matches TRBD1 (6 bases). The CDR3 sequence is 15 residues long. Germline-derived CDR1 and CDR2 are GTSNPN and SVGIG (reference sequence). V was cut by 3 bases and J by 8 bases, with 22 bases left in between. CDR3 DNA sequence: TGTGCCTGGAGGTATGGGTACCCGGGGGGCGCAGGCTACACCTTC. Amino acid sequence: CAWRYGYPGGAGYTF.

This chain uses TRBV7-7 with TRBJ2-1; no firm D call. This CDR3 is 13 amino acids long. Trimming took off 4 bases at V and 6 bases at J, with 10 bases between the two ends. Looked up from germline, CDR1 is SSHAT and CDR2 is FNYEAQ (reference sequence). Here the CDR3 reads CASSSHVGNEQFF. DNA for the CDR3: TGTGCCAGCAGCTCCCATGTGGGCAATGAGCAGTTCTTC.

V and J are TRBV30 and TRBJ2-7, with 8 bases that match TRBD2. V trimming: 6 bases; J trimming: 2 bases; junction bases outside the gene matches: 3. The CDR3 loop spans 12 amino acids. Germline V gene sequence: CDR1 GTSNPN, CDR2 SVGIG (reference sequence). CDR3 loop: CACSGVTYEQYF. CDR3 coding DNA: TGTGCCTGTAGCGGGGTAACCTACGAGCAGTACTTC. The full variable domain, rest sourced from reference TRBV30 and TRBJ2-7, is SQTIHQWPATLVQPVGSPLSLECTVEGTSNPNLYWYRQAAGRGLQLLFYSVGIGQISSEVPQNLSASRPQDRQFILSSKKLLLSDSGFYLCACSGVTYEQYFGPGTRLTVT.

This chain uses TRBV19 with TRBJ2-2, with D perhaps matching TRBD2 (6 bases). Germline V gene data show CDR1 as LNHDA and CDR2 as SQIVND (reference sequence). Trimming removed 5 bases from V and 7 bases from J, with 8 bases in between. This CDR3 spans 12 amino acids. CDR3 sequence (DNA): TGTGCCAGTAGTTGGGGGGTCGGGGAGCTGTTTTTT. It yields the protein CASSWGVGELFF.

The chain couples TRBV4-1 to TRBJ1-1; D not certain. CDR1 is MGHRA and CDR2 is YSYEKL in the germline V gene. V was pared by 1 base and J by 8 bases, with 11 bases between. This CDR3 has 13 residues. CDR3 in amino acids: CASSQVSVSEAFF. The CDR3 bases are TGCGCCAGCAGCCAAGTCTCCGTAAGCGAAGCTTTCTTT.

This chain uses TRBV5-1 with TRBJ2-6, with a weak D call TRBD1 (5 bases). This CDR3 has 17 amino acids. In germline, CDR1 is SGHRS, CDR2 YFSETQ. The V gene lost 0 bases and the J gene lost 1 base, with 11 bases spanning the gap. The DNA of the CDR3 is TGCGCCAGCAGCTTGGCCGACAGAGTATCTGGGGCCAACGTCCTGACTTTC. Its translation: CASSLADRVSGANVLTF.

The V gene is TRBV28, the J gene TRBJ2-7; D unresolved. The V gene lost 2 bases and the J gene lost 4 bases, with 15 bases spanning the gap. CDR1 is MDHEN and CDR2 is SYDVKM in the germline V gene. The CDR3 is 15 residues long. CDR3: CASSLPPGRRYEQYF. DNA of the CDR3: TGTGCCAGCAGTTTACCCCCGGGCAGAAGGTACGAGCAGTACTTC. Using reference TRBV28 and TRBJ2-7 for the parts outside the CDR3, the full variable domain is DVKVTQSSRYLVKRTGEKVFLECVQDMDHENMFWYRQDPGLGLRLIYFSYDVKMKEKGDIPEGYSVSREKKERFSLILESASTNQTSMYLCASSLPPGRRYEQYFGPGTRLTVT.

The rearrangement joins TRBV9 to TRBJ1-4; D not certain. CDR3 length equals 11 residues. V dropped 3 bases and J dropped 7 bases, with 4 bases sitting between them. In germline, CDR1 is SGDLS, CDR2 YYNGEE. This CDR3 is CASSGGEKLFF. The DNA of the CDR3 is TGTGCCAGCAGCGGAGGTGAAAAACTGTTTTTT.

V gene TRBV5-6 combines with J gene TRBJ1-1; D possibly corresponds to TRBD1 (5 bases). The length of the CDR3 is 14 residues. CDR1 and CDR2 from the germline V gene are SGHDT and YYEEEE. The V and J ends lost 4 bases and 4 bases respectively, with 14 bases between them. CDR3 region: CASSPDRRGTEAFF. The DNA of the CDR3 is TGTGCCAGCAGCCCTGACCGTAGGGGCACTGAAGCTTTCTTT.

The CDR3 DNA reads as TGCGCCAGCAGCCACTGGACAGGGGTCACCTACAATGAGCAGTTCTTC. It codes for CASSHWTGVTYNEQFF. V is TRBV5-1 and J is TRBJ2-1; TRBD1 matches 9 bases. The junction had 7 bases not matched to a gene; V was cut back by 4 bases and J by 2 bases. Germline CDR1 reads SGHRS; CDR2 reads YFSETQ. There are 16 residues in the CDR3. The full variable domain, rest sourced from reference TRBV5-1 and TRBJ2-1, is KAGVTQTPRYLIKTRGQQVTLSCSPISGHRSVSWYQQTPGQGLQFLFEYFSETQRNKGNFPGRFSGRQFSNSRSEMNVSTLELGDSALYLCASSHWTGVTYNEQFFGPGTRLTVL.

The chain is built from TRBV27 and TRBJ1-1; D might be TRBD1 (5 bases). The germline gives CDR1 MNHEY, CDR2 SMNVEV (reference sequence). The CDR3 sequence is 16 residues long. The V end was cut by 4 bases, the J end by 0 bases, with 15 bases between. In DNA form, the CDR3 reads TGTGCCAGCAGTTCCGGGGCGGGCTTAATGAACACTGAAGCTTTCTTT. Its translation is CASSSGAGLMNTEAFF.

This chain uses TRBV11-2 with TRBJ2-3; no clear D. The germline V gene has CDR1 SGHAT and CDR2 FQNNGV. V lost 1 base and J 2 bases, leaving 7 bases between the germline ends. The CDR3 has 14 residues. The CDR3 region is CASSLVTSTDTQYF. In nucleotides, the CDR3 is TGTGCCAGCAGCTTAGTGACTTCCACAGATACGCAGTATTTT.

The genes are TRBV25-1 and TRBJ1-1; TRBD1 is a possible D gene (5 bases). Germline-derived CDR1 and CDR2 are MGHDK and SYGVNS. There are 16 residues in the CDR3. V lost 0 bases and J 4 bases, leaving 15 bases between the germline ends. CDR3 bases: TGTGCCAGCAGTGAATATACGGGGCTGGGCGGCACTGAAGCTTTCTTT. Its protein is CASSEYTGLGGTEAFF.

The chain couples TRBV5-1 to TRBJ1-4, with unresolved D. V was cut by 4 bases and J by 5 bases, with 15 bases left in between. This CDR3 has 15 amino acids. CDR1 and CDR2 (germline): SGHRS, YFSETQ. CDR3 nucleotide sequence: TGCGCCAGCAGCACCGAAGGAGTTTACAATGAAAAACTGTTTTTT. This encodes CASSTEGVYNEKLFF.

The V call is TRBV7-9, the J call TRBJ2-7; D ambiguous. Germline CDR1 SEHNR, CDR2 FQNEAQ (reference sequence). The CDR3 loop spans 16 amino acids. Trimming shortened V by 1 base and J by 2 bases, and 15 bases separated the two germline ends. This chain's CDR3 is CASSLDPQKRPYEQYF. CDR3 DNA: TGTGCCAGCAGCTTAGATCCACAGAAAAGACCCTACGAGCAGTACTTC.

V usage is TRBV7-6 and J usage is TRBJ1-5; D gene ambiguous. The CDR3 is 16 residues long. The V gene lost 5 bases and the J gene lost 2 bases, with 16 bases spanning the gap. Germline CDR1 is SGHVS and CDR2 is FNYEAQ. The CDR3 DNA reads as TGTGCCAGCAGCCAGGTACGGGGAATCTGCAATCAGCCCCAGCATTTT. Residues: CASSQVRGICNQPQHF.

The V gene is TRBV6-5, the J gene TRBJ2-3; tentatively, D is TRBD2 (5 bases). Looked up from germline, CDR1 is MNHEY and CDR2 is SVGAGI. There are 16 residues in the CDR3. Trimming stripped 2 bases from V and 0 bases from J, with 12 bases between. In DNA, the CDR3 is TGTGCCAGCAGTTACCTTATCGGGAAAAGCACAGATACGCAGTATTTT. This gives the protein CASSYLIGKSTDTQYF.

This chain links TRBV5-5 with TRBJ1-1; D is ambiguous. The germline V and J ends were trimmed by 1 base and 1 base, with 11 bases remaining between them. Germline assignment: CDR1 SGHKS and CDR2 YYEKEE (reference sequence). This CDR3 is built from 15 residues. CDR3: CASSLTNIANTEAFF. CDR3 bases: TGTGCCAGCAGCTTGACTAATATTGCGAACACTGAAGCTTTCTTT.

The chain recombines TRBV9 with TRBJ2-2; 7 bases line up with TRBD1. V lost 4 bases and J lost 0; bases outside the gene matches: 12. Per the germline V gene, CDR1 is SGDLS and CDR2 is YYNGEE. The CDR3 spans 18 residues. CDR3 amino acids: CASSIASGTAANTGELFF. CDR3 DNA sequence: TGTGCCAGCAGCATCGCCTCCGGGACAGCGGCGAACACCGGGGAGCTGTTTTTT.